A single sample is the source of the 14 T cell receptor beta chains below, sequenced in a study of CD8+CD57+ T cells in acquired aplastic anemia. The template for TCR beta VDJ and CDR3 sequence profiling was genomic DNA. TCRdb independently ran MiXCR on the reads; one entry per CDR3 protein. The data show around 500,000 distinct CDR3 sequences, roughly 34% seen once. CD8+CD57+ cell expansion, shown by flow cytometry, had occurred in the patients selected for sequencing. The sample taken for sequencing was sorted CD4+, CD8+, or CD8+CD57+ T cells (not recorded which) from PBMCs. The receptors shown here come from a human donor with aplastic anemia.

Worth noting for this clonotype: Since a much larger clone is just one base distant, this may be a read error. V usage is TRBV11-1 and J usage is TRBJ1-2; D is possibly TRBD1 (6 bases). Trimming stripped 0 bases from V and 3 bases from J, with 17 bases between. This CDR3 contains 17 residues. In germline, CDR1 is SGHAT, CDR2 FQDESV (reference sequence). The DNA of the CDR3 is TGTGCCAGCAGCTTAGCCGGGACAAGGGGCGTCGACTATGGCTACACCTTC. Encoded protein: CASSLAGTRGVDYGYTF.

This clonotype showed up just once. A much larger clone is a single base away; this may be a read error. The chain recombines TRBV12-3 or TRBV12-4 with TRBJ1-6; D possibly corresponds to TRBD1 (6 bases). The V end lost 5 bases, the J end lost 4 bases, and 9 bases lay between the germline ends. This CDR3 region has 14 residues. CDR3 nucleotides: TGTGCCAGCAGTCCGAGGGGGTATAATTCACCCCTCCACTTT. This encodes CASSPRGYNSPLHF.

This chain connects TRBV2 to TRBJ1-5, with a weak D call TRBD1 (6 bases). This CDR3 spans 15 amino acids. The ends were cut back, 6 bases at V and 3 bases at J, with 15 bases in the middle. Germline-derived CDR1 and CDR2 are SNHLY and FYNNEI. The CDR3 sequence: CASSLSTGYNQPQHF. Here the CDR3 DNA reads TGTGCCAGCAGCCTAAGTACAGGGTACAATCAGCCCCAGCATTTT.

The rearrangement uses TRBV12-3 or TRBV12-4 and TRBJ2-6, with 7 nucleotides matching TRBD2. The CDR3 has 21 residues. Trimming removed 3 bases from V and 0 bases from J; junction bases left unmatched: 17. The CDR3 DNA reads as TGTGCCAGCAGTTTTTACATCTTCGGGGGGTGGCTAGGCTCTGGGGCCAACGTCCTGACTTTC. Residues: CASSFYIFGGWLGSGANVLTF.

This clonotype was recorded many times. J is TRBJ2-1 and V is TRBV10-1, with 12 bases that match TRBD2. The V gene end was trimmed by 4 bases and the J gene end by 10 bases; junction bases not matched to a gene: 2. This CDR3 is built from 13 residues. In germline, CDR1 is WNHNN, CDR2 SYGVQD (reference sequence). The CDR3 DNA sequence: TGCGCCAGCAGTGCTAGCGGGAGGGGGGAGCAGTTCTTC. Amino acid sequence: CASSASGRGEQFF.

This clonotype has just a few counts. CDR3 nucleotides: TGCGCCAGCAGCGCACGAAGAATCGGCTATCTGGGCTATGGCTACACCTTC. Translated: CASSARRIGYLGYGYTF. The V call is TRBV5-1, the J call TRBJ1-2; D is uncertain. Germline V lookup: CDR1 SGHRS, CDR2 YFSETQ. Trimming pared 4 bases from V and 4 bases from J, leaving 23 bases between. This CDR3 has 17 amino acids.

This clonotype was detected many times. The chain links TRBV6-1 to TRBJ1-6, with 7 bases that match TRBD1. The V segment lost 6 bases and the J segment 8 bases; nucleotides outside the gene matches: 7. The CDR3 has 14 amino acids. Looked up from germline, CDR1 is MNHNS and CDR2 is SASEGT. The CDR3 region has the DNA TGTGCCAGCAGAAACCGGGACAGACATTCACCCCTCCACTTT. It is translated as CASRNRDRHSPLHF.

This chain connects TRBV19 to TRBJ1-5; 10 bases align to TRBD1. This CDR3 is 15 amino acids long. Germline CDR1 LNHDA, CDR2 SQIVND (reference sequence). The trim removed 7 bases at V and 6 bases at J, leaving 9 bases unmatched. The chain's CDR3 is CASNFGTGVAQPQHF. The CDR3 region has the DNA TGTGCCAGTAACTTTGGGACAGGGGTGGCTCAGCCCCAGCATTTT.

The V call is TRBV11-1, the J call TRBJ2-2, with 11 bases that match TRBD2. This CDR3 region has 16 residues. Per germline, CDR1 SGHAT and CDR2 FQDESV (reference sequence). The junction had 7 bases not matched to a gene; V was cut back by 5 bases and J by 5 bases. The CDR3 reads CASSLLAGGDTGELFF. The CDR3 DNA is TGTGCCAGCAGCCTCCTAGCGGGAGGAGATACCGGGGAGCTGTTTTTT.

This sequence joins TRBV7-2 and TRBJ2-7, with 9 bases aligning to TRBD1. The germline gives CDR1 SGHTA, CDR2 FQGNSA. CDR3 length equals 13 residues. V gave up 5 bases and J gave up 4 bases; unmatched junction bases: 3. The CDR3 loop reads CASSVQGAYEQYF. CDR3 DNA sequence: TGTGCCAGCAGCGTACAGGGGGCTTACGAGCAGTACTTC.

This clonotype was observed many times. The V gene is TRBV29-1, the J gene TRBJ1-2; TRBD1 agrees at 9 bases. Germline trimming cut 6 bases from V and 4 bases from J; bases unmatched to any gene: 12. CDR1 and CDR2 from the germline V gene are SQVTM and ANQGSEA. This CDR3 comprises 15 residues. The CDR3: CSVAQPGQGSYGYTF. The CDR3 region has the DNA TGCAGCGTCGCCCAACCCGGACAGGGGAGCTATGGCTACACCTTC. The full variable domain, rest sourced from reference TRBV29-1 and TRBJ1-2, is SAVISQKPSRDICQRGTSLTIQCQVDSQVTMMFWYRQQPGQSLTLIATANQGSEATYESGFVIDKFPISRPNLTFSTLTVSNMSPEDSSIYLCSVAQPGQGSYGYTFGSGTRLTVV.

In nucleotides, the CDR3 is TGTGCCATCACCCCTTCATTGCGGGGGCAGTACAACGAGCAGTACTTC. Amino acid sequence: CAITPSLRGQYNEQYF. The chain carries TRBV7-2 and TRBJ2-7, with D possibly TRBD2 on 7 matching bases. CDR1 and CDR2 from the germline V gene are SGHTA and FQGNSA. The CDR3 loop spans 16 amino acids. V was cut by 10 bases and J by 5 bases, with 27 bases left in between.

The CDR3 sequence: CASSPGTSGGGTYEQYF. The DNA of the CDR3 is TGCGCCAGCAGCCCAGGGACTAGCGGGGGAGGTACCTACGAGCAGTACTTC. The rearrangement joins TRBV5-1 to TRBJ2-7, with 14 bases matching TRBD2. Trimming at V came to 4 bases and at J to 2 bases, leaving 8 bases not matched to a gene. CDR1 and CDR2 (germline): SGHRS, YFSETQ. The CDR3 covers 17 residues.

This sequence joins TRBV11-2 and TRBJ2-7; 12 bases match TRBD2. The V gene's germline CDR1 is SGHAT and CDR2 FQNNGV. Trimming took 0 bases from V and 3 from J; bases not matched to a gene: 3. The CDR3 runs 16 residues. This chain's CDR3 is CASSLDTSGRNYEQYV. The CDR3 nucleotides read TGTGCCAGCAGCTTAGACACTAGCGGGAGGAACTACGAGCAGTACGTC.